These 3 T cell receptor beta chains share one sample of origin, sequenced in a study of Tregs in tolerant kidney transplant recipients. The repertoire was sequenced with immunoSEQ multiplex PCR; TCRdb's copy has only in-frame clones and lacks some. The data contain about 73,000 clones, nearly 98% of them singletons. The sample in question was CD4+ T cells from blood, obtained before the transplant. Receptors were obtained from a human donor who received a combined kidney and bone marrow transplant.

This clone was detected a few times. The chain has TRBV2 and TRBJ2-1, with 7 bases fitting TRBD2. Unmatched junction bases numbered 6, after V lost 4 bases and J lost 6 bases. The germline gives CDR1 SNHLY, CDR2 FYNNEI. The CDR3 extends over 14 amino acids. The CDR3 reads CASSVSGVGNEQFF. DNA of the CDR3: TGTGCCAGCAGTGTGAGCGGGGTGGGCAATGAGCAGTTCTTC. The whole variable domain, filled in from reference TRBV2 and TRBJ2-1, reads EPEVTQTPSHQVTQMGQEVILRCVPISNHLYFYWYRQILGQKVEFLVSFYNNEISEKSEIFDDQFSVERPDGSNFTLKIRSTKLEDSAMYFCASSVSGVGNEQFFGPGTRLTVL.

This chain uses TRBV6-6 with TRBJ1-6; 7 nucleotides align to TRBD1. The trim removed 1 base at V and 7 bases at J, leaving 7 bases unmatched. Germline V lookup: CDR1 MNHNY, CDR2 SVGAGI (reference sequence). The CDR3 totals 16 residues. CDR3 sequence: CASSYLSQGGNSPLHF. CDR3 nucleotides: TGTGCCAGCAGTTACTTGAGCCAGGGGGGCAATTCACCCCTCCACTTT.

CDR3 nucleotide sequence: TGTGCCATTAAGGGAAACACCGGAGGGGAGCAGTACTTC. It translates to CAIKGNTGGEQYF. The chain is built from TRBV10-3 and TRBJ2-7, with D possibly matching TRBD2 (6 bases). The CDR3 is 13 residues long. V lost 9 bases to trimming and J lost 7 bases, with 19 bases between them. Germline assignment: CDR1 ENHRY and CDR2 SYGVKD.